The 10 T cell receptor beta chains listed next were all sequenced from one sample in a study of PD-1 blockade in classical Hodgkin lymphoma. Sequencing was performed with immunoSEQ multiplex PCR; in TCRdb, only in-frame clones are kept and a portion is missing. The profile shows fewer than 55,000 clones, 80% of them singletons. As for time point: cycle 4 day 1 (C4D1), after more than five weeks of nivolumab. There was relapse after autologous stem cell transplantation in every patient, and there was variation in brentuximab vedotin exposure. This specimen consisted of peripheral blood mononuclear cells (PBMCs), obtained before the fourth cycle of nivolumab. The source is a human donor with classical Hodgkin lymphoma.

This clone occurred once. The chain combines TRBV7-8 with TRBJ1-1, with TRBD1 matching over 8 bases. V lost 4 bases to trimming and J lost 0 bases; unmatched junction nucleotides: 10. This CDR3 has 17 amino acids. The germline V gene encodes CDR1 SGHVS and CDR2 FQNEAQ. The CDR3, as DNA: TGTGCCAGCAGCTCTCCGGAAGACAGGGGAATGAACACTGAAGCTTTCTTT. This codes for CASSSPEDRGMNTEAFF.

The chain's CDR3 is CASSLSAGFSGNTIYF. CDR3 sequence (DNA): TGTGCCAGCAGCTTATCGGCAGGTTTCTCTGGAAACACCATATATTTT. The chain has TRBV7-6 and TRBJ1-3; no clear D gene. The CDR3 has 16 amino acids. CDR1 SGHVS and CDR2 FNYEAQ come from the germline V gene. Trimming took off 2 bases at V and 0 bases at J, with 11 bases between the two ends.

V and J are TRBV4-2 and TRBJ1-1; 10 bases map to TRBD1. The junction had 3 bases not matched to a gene; V was cut back by 4 bases and J by 4 bases. Germline V CDR1 and CDR2: LGHNA, YNFKEQ. This CDR3 has 14 residues. Written as DNA, the CDR3 is TGTGCCAGCAGCCGAGGACAGGGGGGCACTGAAGCTTTCTTT. Its translation is CASSRGQGGTEAFF.

J is TRBJ2-2 and V is TRBV5-1, with no clear D. V was pared by 3 bases and J by 6 bases, with 9 bases between. Germline CDR1 is SGHRS and CDR2 is YFSETQ. The CDR3 sequence is 13 residues long. The CDR3 loop is CASSYEAPGELFF. The DNA for the CDR3 is TGCGCCAGCAGCTACGAAGCACCCGGGGAGCTGTTTTTT.

The genes are TRBV6-1 and TRBJ2-7; a possible D gene is TRBD2 (5 bases). CDR3 length: 12 residues. In germline, CDR1 is MNHNS, CDR2 SASEGT. Trimming shortened V by 10 bases and J by 3 bases, and 13 bases separated the two germline ends. The DNA of the CDR3 is TGTGCCACCTCTCGAAGCGGCTACGAGCAGTACTTC. Protein product: CATSRSGYEQYF.

This clone appeared a single time. The J gene is TRBJ2-2, the V gene TRBV4-2; perhaps TRBD2 as D (6 bases). The CDR3 is 16 amino acids. Trimming took 1 base from V and 6 from J, leaving 15 bases between them. Per germline, CDR1 LGHNA and CDR2 YNFKEQ. The CDR3 here is CASSQGATSLPGELFF. The CDR3 DNA is TGTGCCAGCAGCCAAGGCGCGACTAGTCTCCCCGGGGAGCTGTTTTTT.

This clone has more than one count but fewer than ten. This chain links TRBV11-3 with TRBJ2-2; D possibly uses TRBD1 or TRBD2 (5 bases each). Trimming stripped 6 bases from V and 8 bases from J, with 16 bases between. This CDR3 spans 14 amino acids. From germline, CDR1 is SGHNT and CDR2 YENEEA. The CDR3 sequence: CASSGQTSSGELFF. The CDR3 DNA sequence: TGTGCCAGCAGTGGACAAACTAGTTCTGGGGAGCTGTTTTTT.

This clone was counted a single time. V is TRBV5-4 and J is TRBJ1-1, with D perhaps TRBD1 (6 bases). This CDR3 has 16 amino acids. The V gene's germline CDR1 is SGHNT and CDR2 YYREEE (reference sequence). Trimming removed 4 bases from V and 11 bases from J, with 27 bases in between. The CDR3 loop reads CASSPRQVAGGRGAFF. CDR3 DNA: TGTGCCAGCAGCCCCCGACAGGTGGCGGGGGGAAGGGGGGCTTTCTTT.

The V and J genes are TRBV10-3 and TRBJ1-3; D call uncertain. In germline, CDR1 is ENHRY, CDR2 SYGVKD. V was shortened by 2 bases and J by 0 bases, with 5 bases between the two germline ends. CDR3 length: 14 residues. The CDR3 sequence is CAISEGGSGNTIYF. CDR3 in DNA: TGTGCCATCAGTGAGGGAGGCTCTGGAAACACCATATATTTT.

The chain has TRBV4-1 and TRBJ2-7; weak D call: TRBD2 (7 bases). The CDR3 runs 15 residues. Germline V gives CDR1 MGHRA, CDR2 YSYEKL. Trimming took off 0 bases at V and 4 bases at J, with 13 bases between the two ends. In DNA form, the CDR3 reads TGCGCCAGCAGCCAAGAACGGGGGGCCCCGTACGAGCAGTACTTC. It is translated as CASSQERGAPYEQYF.